The clone carrying this T cell receptor (beta chain) came up a few times. TCRdb re-called the RT-PCR reads through MiXCR, storing one row per CDR3 protein. The data show more than 600,000 distinct CDR3 sequences, 14% seen once. V lost 4 bases and J 0 bases, leaving 10 bases between the germline ends. CDR1 and CDR2 (germline): SGHRS, YFSETQ. The CDR3 loop spans 14 amino acids. The source is a female donor in good health, serving as a healthy control. Sequenced: memory CD4+ T cells from blood. The chain combines TRBV5-1 with TRBJ1-1; weak D call: TRBD1 (6 bases). CDR3 sequence (DNA): TGCGCCAGCAGCCTGGGGACAATGAACACTGAAGCTTTCTTT. Amino acid sequence: CASSLGTMNTEAFF.